The entry below gives a single T cell receptor beta chain sequence along with its context. This specimen belongs to a study of blood T cell repertoires in COVID-19. Study details: Samples representing acute and convalescent COVID-19 were sourced from the United States, Italy and Spain.

Trimming left V 6 bases short and J 8 bases short, with 14 bases between. Germline V gives CDR1 MNHNY, CDR2 SVGAGI (reference sequence). This CDR3 region has 14 residues. Only in-frame clones appear in the TCRdb table, and some are missing; sequencing was by immunoSEQ multiplex PCR. The table has roughly 190,000 clones, approximately 73% seen once. The sample taken for sequencing was PBMCs or T cells enriched from blood (not recorded which). The chain combines TRBV6-6 with TRBJ1-6, with D possibly being TRBD1 (5 bases). This TCR came from a woman aged 45-59 years with acute COVID-19. DNA of the CDR3: TGTGCCAGCAGGAACACGGGAGGGGATTCACCCCTCCACTTT. As protein: CASRNTGGDSPLHF.